These T cell receptor beta chains were read from a single sample in a study of T cells expressing NK-cell markers. One entry per CDR3 protein, without DNA, is what TCRdb gives after re-calling the 5' RACE reads. The table for this sample gives about 15,000 distinct CDR3 sequences. The sequencing sample was made of blood T cells: a sorted CD56 or NKG2C T cell subset, CD4+ or CD8+ T cells, or bulk PBMC T cells (not recorded which). The receptors here all came from a man aged 18-75 years in good health. Each CDR3 is given with its conserved first and last residue. Some rows have no size entry. The others give once, few or many, or a class for an expanded clone.

TRBV5-6	TRBJ2-3	-	17	CASSLGTGGTHADTQYF
TRBV11-2	TRBJ1-5	medium-sized	13	CASSQDMNQPQHF
TRBV4-1	TRBJ1-5	-	17	CASSQEHRTGPLVAQHF
TRBV12-3/TRBV12-4	TRBJ1-2	-	14	CASSFYQAPYGYTF
TRBV27	TRBJ2-5	-	13	CASSSTGSRVQYF
TRBV5-1	TRBJ2-1	-	12	CASRGPDNEQFF
TRBV29-1	TRBJ2-2	-	14	CSVLKGANTGELFF
TRBV12-3/TRBV12-4	TRBJ2-7	-	14	CASSLRDRSYEQYF
TRBV20-1	TRBJ2-1	-	16	CSARDLSGRTYNEQFF
TRBV12-3/TRBV12-4	TRBJ2-7	-	14	CASSSSRQGYEQYF